This T cell receptor (beta chain) appears in the sequencing data of a study of cytotoxic CD8 clonotypes in ibrutinib-treated CLL. Study results and caveats: Sampling time points were not equivalent between sustained-remission and progressing patients.

Profiling relied on immunoSEQ multiplex PCR, and the TCRdb table lists in-frame clones only, not all of them. The sample lists about 58,000 clones, about three quarters seen once, with 43% in the top ten. This clone appeared a few times. Its target is not known. Trimming stripped 2 bases from V and 2 bases from J, with 10 bases between. This CDR3 has 13 residues. Germline values: CDR1 GTSNPN, CDR2 SVGIG (reference sequence). Sequencing was performed on PBMCs, taken after 12 months of ibrutinib treatment. The sequence derives from a human donor with chronic lymphocytic leukemia. The chain carries TRBV30 and TRBJ2-7; D is ambiguous. The CDR3 DNA sequence: TGTGCCTGGAGTTTAGGCAGGCCCTACGAGCAGTACTTC. Translation gives CAWSLGRPYEQYF.